The present T cell receptor beta chain was sequenced within a study of patients and donors after allogeneic stem cell transplantation. TCRdb analysed the RT-PCR reads with MiXCR anew, one entry per CDR3 protein. The sample consists of about 150,000 distinct CDR3 sequences, over 35% of them appearing once. The germline gives CDR1 SGHDT, CDR2 YYEEEE. J was trimmed by 6 bases and V by 0 bases; bases with no gene match: 4. This CDR3 has 14 residues. In this sample, this clonotype turned up a few times. Sequencing was done on a sample of blood, either unsorted or a sorted T cell fraction (not recorded which). The rearrangement joins TRBV5-6 to TRBJ2-7, with 9 bases that match TRBD1. This receptor was obtained from a human donor who was either an allogeneic HSCT recipient or a stem cell or donor lymphocyte infusion donor (not recorded which). It is not recorded whose cells these are; they may come from a transplant donor. For the CDR3, the DNA is TGTGCCAGCAGCTTGGAAGGGACAGGGAGCGAGCAGTACGTC. Amino acid sequence: CASSLEGTGSEQYV.